This entry lists 14 T cell receptor beta chains sequenced from one sample in a study of blood T cell repertoires in COVID-19. Measured with immunoSEQ multiplex PCR; TCRdb has only the in-frame clones, and not every one. The sample consists of some 250,000 clones, approximately 86% of them appearing once. Specimen: peripheral blood. These receptors all stem from a woman aged 60-70 years with COVID-19, enrolled during active disease.

There are a few counts of this clone. J is TRBJ2-3 and V is TRBV27, with D possibly being TRBD2 (5 bases). V was pared by 5 bases and J by 10 bases, with 19 bases between. The germline V gene encodes CDR1 MNHEY and CDR2 SMNVEV (reference sequence). The CDR3 is 14 residues long. CDR3 amino acids: CASSLTRSGIAQYF. Here the CDR3 DNA reads TGTGCCAGCAGTCTTACTAGGTCCGGTATTGCGCAGTATTTT.

The chain joins TRBV28 to TRBJ1-5; the D gene is possibly TRBD1 (5 bases). CDR3 length: 17 amino acids. The V and J ends lost 5 bases and 1 base respectively, with 18 bases between them. CDR1 MDHEN and CDR2 SYDVKM come from the germline V gene. Here the CDR3 DNA reads TGTGCCAGCAGTCCATCCGGGACCGCGGGGAGCAATCAGCCCCAGCATTTT. Its translation: CASSPSGTAGSNQPQHF.

The chain couples TRBV7-9 to TRBJ2-5; 7 bases line up with TRBD1. The V gene's germline CDR1 is SEHNR and CDR2 FQNEAQ (reference sequence). The CDR3 has 12 residues. CDR3 DNA: TGTGCAGTAAGGGCAGGGGGTGAGACCCAGTACTTC. The encoded protein is CAVRAGGETQYF. The whole variable domain, filled in from reference TRBV7-9 and TRBJ2-5, reads DTGVSQNPRHKITKRGQNVTFRCDPISEHNRLYWYRQTLGQGPEFLTYFQNEAQLEKSRLLSDRFSAERPKGSFSTLEIQRTEQGDSAMYLCAVRAGGETQYFGPGTRLLVL.

The chain joins TRBV2 to TRBJ1-2, with a tentative D call TRBD1 (5 bases). The CDR3 has 14 residues. Germline CDR1 reads SNHLY; CDR2 reads FYNNEI. V was cut by 6 bases and J by 5 bases, with 16 bases left in between. Written as DNA, the CDR3 is TGTGCCAGCAGCTCCGAGGAAGGGGATTATGGCTACACCTTC. This sequence encodes CASSSEEGDYGYTF.

In this sample, this clone turned up a few times. The rearrangement uses TRBV7-2 and TRBJ1-2; the D gene is possibly TRBD1 (5 bases). The germline gives CDR1 SGHTA, CDR2 FQGNSA. The CDR3 consists of 16 residues. Trimming left V 5 bases short and J 4 bases short, with 20 bases between. The CDR3 DNA follows: TGTGCCAGCAGCCCCAAGGTGGGAACAGGCGGCTATGGCTACACCTTC. Protein product: CASSPKVGTGGYGYTF.

CDR3 DNA sequence: TGCGCCAGCAGCCGGTTGGGACAGGGGGCGATGAACACTGAAGCTTTCTTT. This gives the protein CASSRLGQGAMNTEAFF. This chain uses TRBV4-1 with TRBJ1-1, with 12 bases that match TRBD1. V lost 4 bases, J lost 0 bases, and 6 bases stayed unmatched. The CDR3 covers 17 residues. Germline CDR1 and CDR2: MGHRA and YSYEKL.

The rearrangement joins TRBV18 to TRBJ2-7, with D possibly being TRBD1 (6 bases). V lost 0 bases to trimming and J lost 0 bases, with 12 bases between them. The CDR3 has 16 residues. From germline, CDR1 is KGHSH and CDR2 LQKENI. The CDR3 loop is CASSPPWQGFSYEQYF. The DNA for the CDR3 is TGTGCCAGCTCACCACCGTGGCAGGGGTTCTCCTACGAGCAGTACTTC.

The genes are TRBV3-1 (or the pseudogene TRBV3-2) and TRBJ2-2; D gene uncertain. This CDR3 has 11 amino acids. Germline assignment: CDR1 LGHDT and CDR2 YNNKEL (reference sequence). Trimming removed 4 bases at V and 8 bases at J, with 5 bases between. The CDR3 bases are TGTGCCAGCAGCCGGGCGGGGGAGCTGTTTTTT. Encoded protein: CASSRAGELFF.

The gene calls are TRBV27 and TRBJ1-1; weak D call: TRBD1 (6 bases). Trimming removed 5 bases at V and 5 bases at J, with 12 bases between. CDR1 and CDR2 (germline): MNHEY, SMNVEV (reference sequence). The CDR3 contains 13 residues. For the CDR3, the DNA is TGTGCCAGCAGTCAGGAAAGGGGGACTGAAGCTTTCTTT. This encodes CASSQERGTEAFF.

On this clone itself: The same CDR3 arises from other DNA sequences in this sample as well. The chain couples TRBV6-5 to TRBJ1-2; 8 bases agree with TRBD1. This CDR3 region has 14 residues. Looked up from germline, CDR1 is MNHEY and CDR2 is SVGAGI. V was clipped by 4 bases and J by 5 bases; unmatched bases: 6. The CDR3 sequence: CASSFGQGLYGYTF. CDR3 bases: TGTGCCAGCAGTTTCGGACAGGGCCTATATGGCTACACCTTC.

CDR3 nucleotide sequence: TGTGCCAGCAGCGTAGGCGGGTTTACTGGAAACACCATATATTTT. Translation gives CASSVGGFTGNTIYF. The chain combines TRBV9 with TRBJ1-3; D remains unclear. Looked up from germline, CDR1 is SGDLS and CDR2 is YYNGEE. CDR3 size: 15 residues. Trimming left V 0 bases short and J 2 bases short, with 9 bases between.

This clone appeared a few times. The rearrangement links TRBV9 to TRBJ2-2, with 14 bases that match TRBD2. The CDR3 totals 18 residues. The ends lost 7 bases at V and 0 bases at J; junction bases unmatched: 8. Germline assignment: CDR1 SGDLS and CDR2 YYNGEE. Here the CDR3 DNA reads TGTGCCAGCGGGCCTTTGGGACTAGCGGGAGCGAACACCGGGGAGCTGTTTTTT. Encoded protein: CASGPLGLAGANTGELFF.

The rearrangement uses TRBV19 and TRBJ1-2; D is uncertain. The CDR3 has 16 amino acids. Germline assignment: CDR1 LNHDA and CDR2 SQIVND (reference sequence). Deletions cut 4 bases from V and 2 bases from J, with 17 bases between. CDR3 region: CASSNLDRYQNYGYTF. In DNA, the CDR3 is TGTGCCAGTAGTAACCTAGACCGCTACCAAAACTATGGCTACACCTTC.

This clone has more than one count but fewer than ten. At the DNA level, this CDR3 is encoded by other sequences in the same sample as well. The rearrangement links TRBV18 to TRBJ1-1; perhaps TRBD1 as D (5 bases). The germline gives CDR1 KGHSH, CDR2 LQKENI. Between the trimmed V and J ends, which lost 2 bases and 4 bases, there was a span of 8 bases. This CDR3 is 13 amino acids long. CDR3 in amino acids: CASSPGQGTEAFF. CDR3 DNA sequence: TGTGCCAGCTCACCAGGGCAGGGCACTGAAGCTTTCTTT.